This T cell receptor beta chain was identified in a study of graft-versus-host responses after intestinal transplantation. As for the study in general: All recipients were given anti-thymocyte globulin induction, and tacrolimus and steroids were then administered for 2 to 4 years. General study results and limits: Some patients had graft-donor T cell macrochimerism. In their allografts, the ratios of graft-versus-host to host-versus-graft T cell clones were high. Early declines in HvG clones that occurred post-transplant were associated with peak circulating GvH clone levels.

CDR1 and CDR2 from the germline V gene are MDHEN and SYDVKM. CDR3 length: 16 amino acids. V shed 6 bases, J shed 4 bases, and the junction held 10 bases outside the gene matches. Details on this clone: Its target is unknown.

Sequenced by immunoSEQ multiplex PCR; TCRdb stores in-frame clones only, minus some. Found here are about 86,000 clones, about nine tenths of them singletons; the top ten hold more than 0.25%. Here the sequenced sample was unstimulated CD4+ T cells sorted from spleen or lymph node cells, taken before transplant. The receptor's source is a human donor who was the organ donor for an intestinal transplant. J is TRBJ2-2 and V is TRBV28; 8 positions match TRBD1. The CDR3 DNA follows: TGTGCCAGCAGAAGACAGGGGCAACCGAGCACCGGGGAGCTGTTTTTT. This translates into CASRRQGQPSTGELFF. Full variable domain (rest looked up from reference TRBV28 and TRBJ2-2): DVKVTQSSRYLVKRTGEKVFLECVQDMDHENMFWYRQDPGLGLRLIYFSYDVKMKEKGDIPEGYSVSREKKERFSLILESASTNQTSMYLCASRRQGQPSTGELFFGEGSRLTVL.